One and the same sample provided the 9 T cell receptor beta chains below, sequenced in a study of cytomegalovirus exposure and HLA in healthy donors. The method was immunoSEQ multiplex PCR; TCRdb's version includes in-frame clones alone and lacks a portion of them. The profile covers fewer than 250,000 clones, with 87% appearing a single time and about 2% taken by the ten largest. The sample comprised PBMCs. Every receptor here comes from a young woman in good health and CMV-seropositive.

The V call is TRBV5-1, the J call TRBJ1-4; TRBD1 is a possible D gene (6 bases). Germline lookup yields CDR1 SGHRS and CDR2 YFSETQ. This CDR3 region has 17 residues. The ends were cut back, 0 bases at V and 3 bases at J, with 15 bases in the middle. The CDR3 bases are TGCGCCAGCAGCTTGGGTAGGGGGAAGTTATCTAATGAAAAACTGTTTTTT. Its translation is CASSLGRGKLSNEKLFF.

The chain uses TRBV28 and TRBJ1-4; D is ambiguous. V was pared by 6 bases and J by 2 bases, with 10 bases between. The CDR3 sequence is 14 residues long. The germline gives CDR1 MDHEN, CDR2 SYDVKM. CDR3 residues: CASSFGGTNEKLFF. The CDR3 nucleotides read TGTGCCAGCAGCTTCGGAGGGACTAATGAAAAACTGTTTTTT.

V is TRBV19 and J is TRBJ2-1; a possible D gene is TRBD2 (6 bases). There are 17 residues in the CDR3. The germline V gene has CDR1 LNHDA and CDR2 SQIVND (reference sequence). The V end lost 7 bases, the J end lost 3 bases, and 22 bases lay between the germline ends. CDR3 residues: CASTGGVAGWIYNEQFF. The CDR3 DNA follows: TGTGCCAGTACCGGGGGAGTTGCGGGTTGGATCTACAATGAGCAGTTCTTC.

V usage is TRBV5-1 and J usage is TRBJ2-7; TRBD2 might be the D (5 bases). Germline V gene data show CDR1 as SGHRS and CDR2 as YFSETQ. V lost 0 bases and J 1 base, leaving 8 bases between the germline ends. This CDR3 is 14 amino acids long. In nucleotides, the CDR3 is TGCGCCAGCAGCTTGGGGACTCTTTCCTACGAGCAGTACTTC. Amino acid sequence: CASSLGTLSYEQYF.

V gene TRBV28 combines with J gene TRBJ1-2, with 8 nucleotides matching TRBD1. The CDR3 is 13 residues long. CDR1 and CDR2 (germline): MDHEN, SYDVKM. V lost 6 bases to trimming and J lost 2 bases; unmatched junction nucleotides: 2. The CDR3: CASRGQANYGYTF. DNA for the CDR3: TGTGCCAGCAGGGGACAGGCCAACTATGGCTACACCTTC.

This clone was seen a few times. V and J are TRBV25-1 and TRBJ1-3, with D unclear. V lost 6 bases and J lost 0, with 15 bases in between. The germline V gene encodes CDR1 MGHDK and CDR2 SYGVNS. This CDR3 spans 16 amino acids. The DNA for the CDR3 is TGTGCCAGCAGCCCTTCCGACACTCGCTCTGGAAACACCATATATTTT. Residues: CASSPSDTRSGNTIYF.

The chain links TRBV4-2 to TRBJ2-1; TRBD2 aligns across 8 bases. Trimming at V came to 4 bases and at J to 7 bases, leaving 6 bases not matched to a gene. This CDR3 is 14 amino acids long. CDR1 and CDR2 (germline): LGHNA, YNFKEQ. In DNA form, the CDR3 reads TGTGCCAGCAGCCGAAGCGGGAGTGGGAATGAGCAGTTCTTC. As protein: CASSRSGSGNEQFF.

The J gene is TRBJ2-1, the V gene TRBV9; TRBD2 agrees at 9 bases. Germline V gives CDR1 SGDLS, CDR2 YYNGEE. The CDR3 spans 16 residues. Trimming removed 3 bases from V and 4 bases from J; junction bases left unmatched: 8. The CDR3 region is CASSGFLAGTYNEQFF. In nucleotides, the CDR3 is TGTGCCAGCAGCGGATTTCTAGCGGGAACTTACAATGAGCAGTTCTTC.

CDR3 DNA: TGTGCCAGCAGAATCGACAGGGCCCAAGAGACCCAGTACTTC. Its protein is CASRIDRAQETQYF. The chain is built from TRBV28 and TRBJ2-5; TRBD1 matches at 7 bases. Germline lookup yields CDR1 MDHEN and CDR2 SYDVKM. CDR3 length equals 14 residues. J was trimmed by 1 base and V by 6 bases; bases with no gene match: 5.